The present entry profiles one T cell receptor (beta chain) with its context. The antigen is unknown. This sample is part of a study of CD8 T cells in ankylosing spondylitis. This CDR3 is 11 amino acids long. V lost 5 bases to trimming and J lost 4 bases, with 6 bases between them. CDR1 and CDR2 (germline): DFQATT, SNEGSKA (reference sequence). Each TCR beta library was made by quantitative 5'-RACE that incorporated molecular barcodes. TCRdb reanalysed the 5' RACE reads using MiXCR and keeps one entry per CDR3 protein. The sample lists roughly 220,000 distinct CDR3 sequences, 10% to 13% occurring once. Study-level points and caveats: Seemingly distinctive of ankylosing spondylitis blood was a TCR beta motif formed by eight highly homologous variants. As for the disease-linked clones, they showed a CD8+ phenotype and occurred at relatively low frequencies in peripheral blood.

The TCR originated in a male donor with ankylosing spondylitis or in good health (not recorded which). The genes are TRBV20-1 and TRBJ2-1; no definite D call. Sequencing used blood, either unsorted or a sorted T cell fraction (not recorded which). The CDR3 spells CSAPMYNEQFF. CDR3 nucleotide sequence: TGCAGTGCTCCCATGTACAATGAGCAGTTCTTC.